This T cell receptor beta chain was captured in a study of blood T cell repertoires in COVID-19. Study summary: Samples taken during acute and convalescent COVID-19 were collected in the United States, Italy and Spain.

Original processing notes: Amplification of reference gene primers provided the estimated nucleated cell counts. Sequenced by immunoSEQ multiplex PCR; TCRdb stores in-frame clones only, minus some. The V and J calls and clone size are taken from that table; D and trimming were inferred from the DNA. This table has about 160,000 clones, about 87% appearing once. The CDR3 consists of 14 residues. Sequencing was performed on peripheral blood. The sequence came from a woman aged 60 to 75 who had recovered from COVID-19. The V gene is TRBV21-1, the J gene TRBJ1-2. TRBV21-1 is listed as a pseudogene. The DNA of the CDR3 is TGTGCCAGCAGCAAAGGGAGGCTCAAGTATGGCTACACCTTC. As protein: CASSKGRLKYGYTF.